This entry describes one TCR beta chain. This table comes from immunoSEQ multiplex PCR, and its TCRdb copy is limited to in-frame clones, with some not included. The sample carries some 350,000 clones, approximately 90% recorded once. This record comes from a study of blood T cell repertoires in COVID-19. Study-level background: Samples came from the United States, Italy and Spain, spanning acute and convalescent COVID-19.

Germline lookup yields CDR1 SGHAT and CDR2 FQNNGV. This CDR3 contains 15 residues. The V and J ends lost 5 bases and 4 bases, in that order; junction bases with no gene match: 7. The origin of this receptor is a man in his late teens or twenties who had recovered from COVID-19. Sequenced material: PBMCs or T cells enriched from blood (not recorded which). V usage is TRBV11-2 and J usage is TRBJ2-3, with TRBD1 identical over 9 bases. The CDR3 here is CASSPQGASPDTQYF. The DNA of the CDR3 is TGTGCCAGCAGCCCACAGGGGGCGAGCCCAGATACGCAGTATTTT. The full variable domain, rest sourced from reference TRBV11-2 and TRBJ2-3, is EAGVAQSPRYKIIEKRQSVAFWCNPISGHATLYWYQQILGQGPKLLIQFQNNGVVDDSQLPKDRFSAERLKGVDSTLKIQPAKLEDSAVYLCASSPQGASPDTQYFGPGTRLTVL.